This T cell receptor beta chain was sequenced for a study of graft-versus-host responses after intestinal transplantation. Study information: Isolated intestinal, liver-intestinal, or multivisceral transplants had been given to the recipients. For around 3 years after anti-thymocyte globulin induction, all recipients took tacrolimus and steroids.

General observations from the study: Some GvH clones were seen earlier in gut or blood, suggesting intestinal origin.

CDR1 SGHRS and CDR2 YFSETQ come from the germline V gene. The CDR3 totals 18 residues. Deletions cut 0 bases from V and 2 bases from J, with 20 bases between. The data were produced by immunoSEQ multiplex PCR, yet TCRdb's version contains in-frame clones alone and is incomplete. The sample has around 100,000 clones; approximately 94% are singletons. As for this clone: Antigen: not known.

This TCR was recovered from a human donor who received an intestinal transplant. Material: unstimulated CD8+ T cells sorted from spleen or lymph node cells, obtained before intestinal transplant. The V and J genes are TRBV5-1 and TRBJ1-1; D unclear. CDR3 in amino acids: CASSLELFAGQSNTEAFF. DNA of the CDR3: TGCGCCAGCAGCTTGGAATTGTTCGCTGGGCAGAGCAACACTGAAGCTTTCTTT.